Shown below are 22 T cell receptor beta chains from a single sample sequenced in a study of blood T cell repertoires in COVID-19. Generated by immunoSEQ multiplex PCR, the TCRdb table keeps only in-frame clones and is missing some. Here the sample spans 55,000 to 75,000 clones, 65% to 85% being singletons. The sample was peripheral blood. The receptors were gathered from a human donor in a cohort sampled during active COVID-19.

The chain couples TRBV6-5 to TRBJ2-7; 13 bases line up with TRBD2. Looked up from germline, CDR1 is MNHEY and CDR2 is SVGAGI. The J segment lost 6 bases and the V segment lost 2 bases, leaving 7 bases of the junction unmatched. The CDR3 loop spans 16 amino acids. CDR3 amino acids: CASSYGRTSGSSEQYF. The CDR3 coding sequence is TGTGCCAGCAGTTACGGGAGGACTAGCGGGAGCTCCGAGCAGTACTTC.

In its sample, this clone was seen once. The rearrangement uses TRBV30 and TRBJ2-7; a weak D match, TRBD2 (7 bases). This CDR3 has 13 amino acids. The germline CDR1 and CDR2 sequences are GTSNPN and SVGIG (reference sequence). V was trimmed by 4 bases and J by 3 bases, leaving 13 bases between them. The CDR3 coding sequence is TGTGCCTGGAAGGGGGGGAGCGGCTACGAGCAGTACTTC. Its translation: CAWKGGSGYEQYF.

The CDR3 reads CASSPRGARNTEAFF. The CDR3 DNA reads TGTGCCAGCAGCCCTCGCGGGGCGAGAAACACTGAAGCTTTCTTT. The J gene is TRBJ1-1, the V gene TRBV2; D is perhaps TRBD1 (5 bases). This CDR3 is built from 15 residues. The germline gives CDR1 SNHLY, CDR2 FYNNEI. Trimming took 6 bases from V and 2 from J, leaving 16 bases between them.

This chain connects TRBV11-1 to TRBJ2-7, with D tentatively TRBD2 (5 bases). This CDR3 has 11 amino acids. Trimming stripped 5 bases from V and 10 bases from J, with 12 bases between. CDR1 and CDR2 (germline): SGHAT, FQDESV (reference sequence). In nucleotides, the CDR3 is TGTGCCAGCAGCCACACTAGTTTACAGTACTTC. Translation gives CASSHTSLQYF. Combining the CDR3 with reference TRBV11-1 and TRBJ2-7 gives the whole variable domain EAEVAQSPRYKITEKSQAVAFWCDPISGHATLYWYRQILGQGPELLVQFQDESVVDDSQLPKDRFSAERLKGVDSTLKIQPAELGDSAMYLCASSHTSLQYFGPGTRLTVT.

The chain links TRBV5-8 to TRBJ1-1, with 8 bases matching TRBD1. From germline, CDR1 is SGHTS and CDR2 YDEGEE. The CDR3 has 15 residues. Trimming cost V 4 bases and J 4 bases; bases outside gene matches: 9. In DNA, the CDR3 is TGTGCCAGCAGCCTCGGACAGGGTTTCCTCACTGAAGCTTTCTTT. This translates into CASSLGQGFLTEAFF.

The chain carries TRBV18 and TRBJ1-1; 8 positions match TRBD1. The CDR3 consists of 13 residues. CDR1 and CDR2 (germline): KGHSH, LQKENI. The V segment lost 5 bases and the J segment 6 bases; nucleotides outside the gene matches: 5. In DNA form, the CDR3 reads TGTGCCAGCTCATCGGACAGGGCCGCTGAAGCTTTCTTT. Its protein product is CASSSDRAAEAFF.

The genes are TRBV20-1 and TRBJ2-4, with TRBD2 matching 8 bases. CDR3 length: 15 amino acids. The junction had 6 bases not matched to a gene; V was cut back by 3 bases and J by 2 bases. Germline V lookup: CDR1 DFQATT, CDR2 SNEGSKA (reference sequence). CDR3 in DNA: TGCAGTGCTAGTTACGGGGGGGCCACCAAAAACATTCAGTACTTC. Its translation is CSASYGGATKNIQYF.

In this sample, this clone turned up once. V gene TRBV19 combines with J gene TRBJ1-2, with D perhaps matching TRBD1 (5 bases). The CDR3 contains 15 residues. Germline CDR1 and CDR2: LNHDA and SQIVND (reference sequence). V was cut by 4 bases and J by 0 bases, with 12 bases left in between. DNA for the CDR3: TGTGCCAGTAGTAACGACAGAAGAGCTAACTATGGCTACACCTTC. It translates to CASSNDRRANYGYTF.

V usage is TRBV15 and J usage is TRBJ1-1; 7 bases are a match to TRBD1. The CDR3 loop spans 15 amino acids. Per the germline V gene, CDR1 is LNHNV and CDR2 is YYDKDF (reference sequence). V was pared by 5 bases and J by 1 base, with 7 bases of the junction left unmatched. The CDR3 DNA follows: TGTGCCACCAGCTCTCGGACAGGAGGGAACACTGAAGCTTTCTTT. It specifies CATSSRTGGNTEAFF.

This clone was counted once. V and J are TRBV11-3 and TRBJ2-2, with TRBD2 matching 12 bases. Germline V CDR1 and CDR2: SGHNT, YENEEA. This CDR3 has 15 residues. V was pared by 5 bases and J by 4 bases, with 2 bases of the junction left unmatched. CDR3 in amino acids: CASSALAGGTGELFF. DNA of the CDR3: TGTGCCAGCAGCGCACTAGCGGGAGGCACCGGGGAGCTGTTTTTT.

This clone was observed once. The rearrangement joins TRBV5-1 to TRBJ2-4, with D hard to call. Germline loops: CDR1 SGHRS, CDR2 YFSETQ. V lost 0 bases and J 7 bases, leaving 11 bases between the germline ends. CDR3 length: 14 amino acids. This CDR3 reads CASSLGGTRNIQYF. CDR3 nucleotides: TGCGCCAGCAGCTTGGGCGGAACACGGAACATTCAGTACTTC.

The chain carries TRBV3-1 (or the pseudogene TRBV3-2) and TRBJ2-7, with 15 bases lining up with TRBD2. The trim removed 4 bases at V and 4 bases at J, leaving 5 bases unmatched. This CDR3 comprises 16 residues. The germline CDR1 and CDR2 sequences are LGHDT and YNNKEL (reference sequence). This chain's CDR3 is CASSLGLAGGQYEQYF. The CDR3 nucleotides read TGTGCCAGCAGCCTCGGACTAGCGGGAGGGCAATACGAGCAGTACTTC.

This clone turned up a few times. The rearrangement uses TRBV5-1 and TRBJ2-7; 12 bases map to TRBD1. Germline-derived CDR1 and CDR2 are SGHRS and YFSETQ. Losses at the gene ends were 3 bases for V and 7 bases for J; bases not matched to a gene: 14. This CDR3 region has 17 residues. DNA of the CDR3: TGCGCCAGCAGCTCCCAACCTCCGGGACAGGGGGCGCGGGAGCAGTACTTC. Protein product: CASSSQPPGQGAREQYF.

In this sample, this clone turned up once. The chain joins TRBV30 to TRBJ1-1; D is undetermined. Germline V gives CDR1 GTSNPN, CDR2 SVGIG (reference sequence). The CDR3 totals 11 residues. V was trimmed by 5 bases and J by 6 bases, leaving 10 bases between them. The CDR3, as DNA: TGTGCCTGGGCCCGCGGTGCTGAAGCTTTCTTT. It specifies CAWARGAEAFF.

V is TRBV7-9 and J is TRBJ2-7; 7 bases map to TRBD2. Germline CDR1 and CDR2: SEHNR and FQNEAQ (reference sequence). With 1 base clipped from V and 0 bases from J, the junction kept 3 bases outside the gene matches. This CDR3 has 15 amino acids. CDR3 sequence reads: CASSLGTRSSYEQYF. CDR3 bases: TGTGCCAGCAGCTTAGGGACTAGGAGCTCCTACGAGCAGTACTTC.

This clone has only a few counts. CDR3 sequence: CASSQGWTSRYEQYF. CDR3 DNA sequence: TGCGCCAGCAGCCAAGGCTGGACTAGCCGCTACGAGCAGTACTTC. The V and J genes are TRBV4-1 and TRBJ2-7; 8 bases align to TRBD2. Per the germline V gene, CDR1 is MGHRA and CDR2 is YSYEKL. V was clipped by 1 base and J by 3 bases; unmatched bases: 5. This CDR3 has 15 amino acids.

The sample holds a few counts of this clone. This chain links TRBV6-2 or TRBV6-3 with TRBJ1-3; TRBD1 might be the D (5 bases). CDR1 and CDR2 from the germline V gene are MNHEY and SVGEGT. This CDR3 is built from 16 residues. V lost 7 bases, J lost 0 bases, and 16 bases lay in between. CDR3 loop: CASTPIQVRSGNTIYF. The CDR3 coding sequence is TGTGCCAGCACCCCGATACAGGTCCGCTCTGGAAACACCATATATTTT.

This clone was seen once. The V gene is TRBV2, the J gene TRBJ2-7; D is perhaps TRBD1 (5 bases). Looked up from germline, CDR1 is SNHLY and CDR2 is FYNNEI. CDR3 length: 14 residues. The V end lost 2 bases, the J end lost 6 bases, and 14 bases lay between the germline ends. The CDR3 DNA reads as TGTGCCAGCAGTGAAACGGGCATAGGGGTCGAGCAGTACTTC. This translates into CASSETGIGVEQYF.

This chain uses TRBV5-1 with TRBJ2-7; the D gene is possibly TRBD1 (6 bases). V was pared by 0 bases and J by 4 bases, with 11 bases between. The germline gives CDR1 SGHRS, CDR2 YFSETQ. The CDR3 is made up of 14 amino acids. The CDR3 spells CASSLAGTPYEQYF. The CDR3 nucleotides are TGCGCCAGCAGCTTGGCCGGGACACCTTACGAGCAGTACTTC.

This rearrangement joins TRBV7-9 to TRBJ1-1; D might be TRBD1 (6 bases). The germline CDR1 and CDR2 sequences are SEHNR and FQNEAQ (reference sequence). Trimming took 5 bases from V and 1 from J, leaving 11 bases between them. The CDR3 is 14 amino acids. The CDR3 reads CASSLGGRNTEAFF. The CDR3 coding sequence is TGTGCCAGCAGCCTAGGGGGGCGGAACACTGAAGCTTTCTTT. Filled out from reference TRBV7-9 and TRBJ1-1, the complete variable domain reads DTGVSQNPRHKITKRGQNVTFRCDPISEHNRLYWYRQTLGQGPEFLTYFQNEAQLEKSRLLSDRFSAERPKGSFSTLEIQRTEQGDSAMYLCASSLGGRNTEAFFGQGTRLTVV.

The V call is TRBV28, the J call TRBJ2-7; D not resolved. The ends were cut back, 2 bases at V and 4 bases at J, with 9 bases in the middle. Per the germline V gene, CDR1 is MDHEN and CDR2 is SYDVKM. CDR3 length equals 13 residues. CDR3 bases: TGTGCCAGCAGTTTAGTTCTCGGGTACGAGCAGTACTTC. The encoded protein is CASSLVLGYEQYF.

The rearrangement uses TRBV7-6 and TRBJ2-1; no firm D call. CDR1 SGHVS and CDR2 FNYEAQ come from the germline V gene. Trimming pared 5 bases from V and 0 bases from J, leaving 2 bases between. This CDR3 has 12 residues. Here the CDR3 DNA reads TGTGCCAGCAGCCACTCCTACAATGAGCAGTTCTTC. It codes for CASSHSYNEQFF.